The clone carrying this T cell receptor beta chain has only one observation. Its antigen is currently unknown. Into CD45RA+ naive and CD45RA-negative memory subsets, the CD4+ cells were split. From germline, CDR1 is SEHNR and CDR2 FQNEAQ (reference sequence). The V end lost 3 bases, the J end lost 1 base, and 16 bases lay between the germline ends. CDR3 length equals 17 residues. These data come from a study of shared clonotypes between healthy human individuals. General observations from the study: Among a few donors, 4.5% to 5.5% of naive CD4 clonotypes were found in common. Tissue TCR repertoires likely differ from these blood-only repertoires.

Libraries were prepared by immunoSEQ multiplex PCR; TCRdb keeps only in-frame clonotypes and omits some of them. The sample contains around 1.4 million clones, approximately 98.5% of which appear only once. The V and J genes are TRBV7-9 and TRBJ2-4; weak D call: TRBD1 (6 bases). The TCR sequence derives from a man younger than 45 in good health. Source material: naive CD4+ T cells sorted from blood. The subset is: CD45RA+ positively selected. The CDR3: CASSFTTGKRAKNIQYF. CDR3 in DNA: TGTGCCAGCAGCTTTACAACAGGGAAGAGGGCCAAAAACATTCAGTACTTC.